The subject of this entry is one T cell receptor (beta chain). This entry is derived from a study of blood T cell repertoires in COVID-19. As for the study in general: There were acute and convalescent COVID-19 samples, and they came from the United States, Italy and Spain. PBMCs, B-cell-depleted T cells, or T cells were the source of the cDNA or gDNA that made up the material.

Germline lookup yields CDR1 MRHNA and CDR2 SNTAGT. The V end lost 4 bases, the J end lost 1 base, and 7 bases lay between the germline ends. The CDR3 runs to 13 residues. Per the study methods: Amplification from reference gene primers served as the basis for estimated nucleated cell counts. The protocol was immunoSEQ multiplex PCR, while the TCRdb copy is restricted to in-frame clones and leaves out a portion. V and J calls and clone size are given by that table; D and trimming were obtained from the DNA. Among around 200,000 clones listed, approximately 90% were seen once. Sequencing was performed on peripheral blood. The TCR comes from a man younger than 45 with acute or convalescent COVID-19. V is TRBV6-4 and J is TRBJ1-1; D not resolved. The CDR3 nucleotides read TGTGCCAGCAGTGTTTCAGGGAACACTGAAGCTTTCTTT. Its protein product is CASSVSGNTEAFF.